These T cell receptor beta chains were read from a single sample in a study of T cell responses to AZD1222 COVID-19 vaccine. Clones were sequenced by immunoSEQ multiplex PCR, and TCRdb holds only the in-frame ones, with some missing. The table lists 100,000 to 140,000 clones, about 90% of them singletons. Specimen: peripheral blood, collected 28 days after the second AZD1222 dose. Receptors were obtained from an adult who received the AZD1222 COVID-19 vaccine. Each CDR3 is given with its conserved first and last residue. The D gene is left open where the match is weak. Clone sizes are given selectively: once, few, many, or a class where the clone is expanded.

cdr3_aa: CASSYRDLSGNTIYF; cdr3_nt: TGTGCCAGCAGTTACCGGGACCTCTCTGGAAACACCATATATTTT; v_call: TRBV6-5; j_call: TRBJ1-3; cdr3_length: 15; d_call: NA; clone_size: NA
cdr3_aa: CASSEGAHTEAFF; cdr3_nt: TGTGCCAGCAGTGAGGGGGCGCACACTGAAGCTTTCTTT; v_call: TRBV25-1; j_call: TRBJ1-1; cdr3_length: 13; d_call: NA; clone_size: NA
cdr3_aa: CASALEGSSYEQYF; cdr3_nt: TGTGCCAGCGCCCTTGAGGGCAGCTCCTACGAGCAGTACTTC; v_call: TRBV11-2; j_call: TRBJ2-7; cdr3_length: 14; d_call: NA; clone_size: NA
cdr3_aa: CASSLGRGLTDTQYF; cdr3_nt: TGCGCCAGCAGCTTGGGCAGGGGCCTCACAGATACGCAGTATTTT; v_call: TRBV5-1; j_call: TRBJ2-3; cdr3_length: 15; d_call: NA; clone_size: NA
cdr3_aa: CACPRTAGYGYTF; cdr3_nt: TGTGCCTGCCCAAGGACAGCCGGCTATGGCTACACCTTC; v_call: TRBV30; j_call: TRBJ1-2; cdr3_length: 13; d_call: NA; clone_size: NA
cdr3_aa: CAAGPFGTASTPIDGNSNQPQHF; cdr3_nt: TGTGCCGCTGGGCCGTTTGGGACCGCCTCAACCCCGATTGATGGAAATAGCAATCAGCCCCAGCATTTT; v_call: TRBV27; j_call: TRBJ1-5; cdr3_length: 23; d_call: NA; clone_size: NA
cdr3_aa: CASSPPSWGYYGYTF; cdr3_nt: TGTGCCAGCAGTCCCCCCTCCTGGGGGTACTATGGCTACACCTTC; v_call: TRBV25-1; j_call: TRBJ1-2; cdr3_length: 15; d_call: NA; clone_size: NA
cdr3_aa: CASSLGTGNGYTF; cdr3_nt: TGCGCCAGCAGCTTGGGGACAGGGAATGGCTACACCTTC; v_call: TRBV5-1; j_call: TRBJ1-2; cdr3_length: 13; d_call: TRBD1; clone_size: once
cdr3_aa: CASSFGGVHRTDTQYF; cdr3_nt: TGTGCCAGCAGCTTTGGAGGGGTGCATCGCACAGATACGCAGTATTTT; v_call: TRBV5-6; j_call: TRBJ2-3; cdr3_length: 16; d_call: NA; clone_size: NA
cdr3_aa: CASSPITGTGRTEAFF; cdr3_nt: TGTGCCAGCAGTCCGATAACCGGGACAGGGCGCACTGAAGCTTTCTTT; v_call: TRBV28; j_call: TRBJ1-1; cdr3_length: 16; d_call: TRBD1; clone_size: NA
cdr3_aa: CASSSRQTGAQETQYF; cdr3_nt: TGTGCCAGCAGCTCCAGACAAACAGGGGCCCAAGAGACCCAGTACTTC; v_call: TRBV7-2; j_call: TRBJ2-5; cdr3_length: 16; d_call: TRBD1; clone_size: NA
cdr3_aa: CASSQNQPQHF; cdr3_nt: TGTGCCAGCAGCCAGAATCAGCCCCAGCATTTT; v_call: TRBV6-6; j_call: TRBJ1-5; cdr3_length: 11; d_call: NA; clone_size: NA
cdr3_aa: CASTSSGGYEDTQYF; cdr3_nt: TGTGCCAGTACATCTAGCGGGGGGTACGAAGATACGCAGTATTTT; v_call: TRBV6-6; j_call: TRBJ2-3; cdr3_length: 15; d_call: TRBD2; clone_size: once
cdr3_aa: CATSPRARNEQFF; cdr3_nt: TGTGCCACCAGCCCGCGGGCACGGAATGAGCAGTTCTTC; v_call: TRBV24-1; j_call: TRBJ2-1; cdr3_length: 13; d_call: NA; clone_size: NA
cdr3_aa: CASSFPPGQGSGYTF; cdr3_nt: TGTGCCAGCAGCTTTCCACCGGGACAGGGAAGCGGCTACACCTTC; v_call: TRBV7-2; j_call: TRBJ1-2; cdr3_length: 15; d_call: TRBD1; clone_size: NA
cdr3_aa: CASSIGRDAFYEQYF; cdr3_nt: TGTGCCAGTAGTATAGGCCGGGACGCATTTTACGAGCAGTACTTC; v_call: TRBV19; j_call: TRBJ2-7; cdr3_length: 15; d_call: NA; clone_size: NA
cdr3_aa: CASSLTPDRAGNTIYF; cdr3_nt: TGCGCCAGCAGCTTGACCCCTGACAGGGCGGGAAACACCATATATTTT; v_call: TRBV5-1; j_call: TRBJ1-3; cdr3_length: 16; d_call: TRBD1; clone_size: few
cdr3_aa: CASGGSPFYEQYF; cdr3_nt: TGTGCCAGCGGGGGGTCTCCTTTTTACGAGCAGTACTTC; v_call: TRBV28; j_call: TRBJ2-7; cdr3_length: 13; d_call: NA; clone_size: NA
cdr3_aa: CASSPSGASYEQYF; cdr3_nt: TGTGCCAGCAGCCCCAGCGGGGCTTCCTACGAGCAGTACTTC; v_call: TRBV7-9; j_call: TRBJ2-7; cdr3_length: 14; d_call: TRBD2; clone_size: NA
cdr3_aa: CASSEGRMNTEAFF; cdr3_nt: TGCGCCAGCAGTGAAGGTCGGATGAACACTGAAGCTTTCTTT; v_call: TRBV10-2; j_call: TRBJ1-1; cdr3_length: 14; d_call: NA; clone_size: NA
cdr3_aa: CASSLGRGNTGELFF; cdr3_nt: TGTGCCAGCAGCTTAGGAAGGGGAAACACCGGGGAGCTGTTTTTT; v_call: TRBV13; j_call: TRBJ2-2; cdr3_length: 15; d_call: NA; clone_size: NA
cdr3_aa: CASSQERGQGNTIYF; cdr3_nt: TGCGCCAGCAGCCAAGAAAGGGGGCAGGGAAACACCATATATTTT; v_call: TRBV4-1; j_call: TRBJ1-3; cdr3_length: 15; d_call: TRBD1; clone_size: few
cdr3_aa: CASRAQGAPGYTF; cdr3_nt: TGTGCCAGCAGAGCACAGGGGGCGCCTGGCTACACCTTC; v_call: TRBV28; j_call: TRBJ1-2; cdr3_length: 13; d_call: TRBD1; clone_size: NA
cdr3_aa: CASSFFRVHQETQYF; cdr3_nt: TGCGCCAGCAGCTTTTTCAGGGTGCACCAAGAGACCCAGTACTTC; v_call: TRBV5-1; j_call: TRBJ2-5; cdr3_length: 15; d_call: NA; clone_size: NA
cdr3_aa: CASSQILGATEAFF; cdr3_nt: TGTGCCAGCAGCCAAATCCTGGGGGCGACTGAAGCTTTCTTT; v_call: TRBV4-2; j_call: TRBJ1-1; cdr3_length: 14; d_call: NA; clone_size: NA
cdr3_aa: CASRSGQGPYNEQFF; cdr3_nt: TGTGCCAGCAGGTCGGGACAGGGGCCCTACAATGAGCAGTTCTTC; v_call: TRBV2; j_call: TRBJ2-1; cdr3_length: 15; d_call: TRBD1; clone_size: NA
cdr3_aa: CASNGGVETQYF; cdr3_nt: TGCGCCAGCAACGGAGGCGTGGAGACCCAGTACTTC; v_call: TRBV5-1; j_call: TRBJ2-5; cdr3_length: 12; d_call: NA; clone_size: NA
cdr3_aa: CSASLSPTRGELFF; cdr3_nt: TGCAGTGCTAGTCTCTCTCCTACGCGGGGGGAGCTGTTTTTT; v_call: TRBV20-1; j_call: TRBJ2-2; cdr3_length: 14; d_call: NA; clone_size: NA
cdr3_aa: CASSLRTAYGYTF; cdr3_nt: TGTGCCAGCAGTTTAAGGACAGCCTATGGCTACACCTTC; v_call: TRBV12-3/TRBV12-4; j_call: TRBJ1-2; cdr3_length: 13; d_call: NA; clone_size: NA
cdr3_aa: CASSSPQGGNQPQHF; cdr3_nt: TGTGCCAGCAGTTCGCCACAGGGTGGCAATCAGCCCCAGCATTTT; v_call: TRBV28; j_call: TRBJ1-5; cdr3_length: 15; d_call: NA; clone_size: NA
cdr3_aa: CASSPQESSGNTIYF; cdr3_nt: TGTGCCAGCTCACCACAGGAGAGCTCTGGAAACACCATATATTTT; v_call: TRBV18; j_call: TRBJ1-3; cdr3_length: 15; d_call: NA; clone_size: once
cdr3_aa: CASSKGGRATYNSPLHF; cdr3_nt: TGTGCCAGCAGCAAAGGTGGCAGGGCAACCTATAATTCACCCCTCCACTTT; v_call: TRBV21-1; j_call: TRBJ1-6; cdr3_length: 17; d_call: NA; clone_size: NA
cdr3_aa: CASSPIYREDNEQYF; cdr3_nt: TGTGCCAGCTCACCGATTTACCGGGAGGATAACGAGCAGTACTTC; v_call: TRBV18; j_call: TRBJ2-7; cdr3_length: 15; d_call: TRBD2; clone_size: NA
cdr3_aa: CASSIAPPSAAFF; cdr3_nt: TGTGCCAGTAGTATAGCCCCGCCCTCCGCAGCTTTCTTT; v_call: TRBV19; j_call: TRBJ1-1; cdr3_length: 13; d_call: NA; clone_size: NA
cdr3_aa: CASSYPLYEQFF; cdr3_nt: TGTGCCAGCAGTTACCCTCTTTATGAGCAGTTCTTC; v_call: TRBV6-2/TRBV6-3; j_call: TRBJ2-1; cdr3_length: 12; d_call: NA; clone_size: NA
cdr3_aa: CASSLYRVSNTEAFF; cdr3_nt: TGTGCCAGTAGCCTCTACCGGGTTTCGAACACTGAAGCTTTCTTT; v_call: TRBV19; j_call: TRBJ1-1; cdr3_length: 15; d_call: NA; clone_size: NA
cdr3_aa: CASSPAPIRTGLIPGYTF; cdr3_nt: TGTGCCAGCTCACCGGCACCGATTCGGACAGGCTTGATCCCTGGCTACACCTTC; v_call: TRBV18; j_call: TRBJ1-2; cdr3_length: 18; d_call: TRBD1; clone_size: NA
cdr3_aa: CASSIVWGNYEQYF; cdr3_nt: TGTGCCAGTAGTATAGTGTGGGGGAACTACGAGCAGTACTTC; v_call: TRBV19; j_call: TRBJ2-7; cdr3_length: 14; d_call: NA; clone_size: NA
cdr3_aa: CASSLGGGPNTGELFF; cdr3_nt: TGTGCCAGCAGCTTGGGCGGGGGACCGAACACCGGGGAGCTGTTTTTT; v_call: TRBV9; j_call: TRBJ2-2; cdr3_length: 16; d_call: TRBD2; clone_size: once
cdr3_aa: CASSPSGANVLTF; cdr3_nt: TGTGCCAGCAGCCCCTCTGGGGCCAACGTCCTGACTTTC; v_call: TRBV5-6; j_call: TRBJ2-6; cdr3_length: 13; d_call: NA; clone_size: once
cdr3_aa: CASSPTRDRDSNQPQHF; cdr3_nt: TGTGCCAGCAGCCCAACCCGGGACAGGGATAGCAATCAGCCCCAGCATTTT; v_call: TRBV7-8; j_call: TRBJ1-5; cdr3_length: 17; d_call: TRBD1; clone_size: few
cdr3_aa: CASSAQGFNSPLHF; cdr3_nt: TGTGCCAGTAGTGCCCAGGGATTTAATTCACCCCTCCACTTT; v_call: TRBV19; j_call: TRBJ1-6; cdr3_length: 14; d_call: NA; clone_size: once
cdr3_aa: CAWSLVGGETQYF; cdr3_nt: TGTGCCTGGAGCTTGGTCGGGGGGGAGACCCAGTACTTC; v_call: TRBV30; j_call: TRBJ2-5; cdr3_length: 13; d_call: TRBD2; clone_size: NA
cdr3_aa: CASKLDNQPQHF; cdr3_nt: TGTGCCAGCAAGCTGGACAATCAGCCCCAGCATTTT; v_call: TRBV12-3/TRBV12-4; j_call: TRBJ1-5; cdr3_length: 12; d_call: NA; clone_size: NA
cdr3_aa: CASRGGQAYEQYF; cdr3_nt: TGTGCCAGCCGGGGGGGGCAGGCCTACGAGCAGTACTTC; v_call: TRBV27; j_call: TRBJ2-7; cdr3_length: 13; d_call: TRBD2; clone_size: once
cdr3_aa: CASSFVSENIQYF; cdr3_nt: TGTGCCAGCAGCTTCGTCTCGGAAAACATTCAGTACTTC; v_call: TRBV5-4; j_call: TRBJ2-4; cdr3_length: 13; d_call: NA; clone_size: NA
cdr3_aa: CASRGGEFNSPLHF; cdr3_nt: TGTGCCAGCAGGGGGGGGGAGTTTAATTCACCCCTCCACTTT; v_call: TRBV3-1/TRBV3-2; j_call: TRBJ1-6; cdr3_length: 14; d_call: NA; clone_size: NA
cdr3_aa: CASGGQGNQPQHF; cdr3_nt: TGTGCCAGCGGGGGACAGGGCAATCAGCCCCAGCATTTT; v_call: TRBV7-9; j_call: TRBJ1-5; cdr3_length: 13; d_call: TRBD1; clone_size: NA
cdr3_aa: CASQTGGDNSPLHF; cdr3_nt: TGTGCCAGCCAGACAGGGGGGGATAATTCACCCCTCCACTTT; v_call: TRBV28; j_call: TRBJ1-6; cdr3_length: 14; d_call: TRBD1; clone_size: few
cdr3_aa: CASSEVGIGAEETQYF; cdr3_nt: TGTGCCAGCAGTGAAGTAGGTATTGGGGCAGAAGAGACCCAGTACTTC; v_call: TRBV6-1; j_call: TRBJ2-5; cdr3_length: 16; d_call: NA; clone_size: NA
cdr3_aa: CASSSTGSSTDTQYF; cdr3_nt: TGTGCCAGTAGTTCGACAGGATCTAGCACAGATACGCAGTATTTT; v_call: TRBV19; j_call: TRBJ2-3; cdr3_length: 15; d_call: NA; clone_size: NA
cdr3_aa: CASRESGTVGPEQYF; cdr3_nt: TGCGCCAGCAGGGAATCCGGGACAGTGGGACCCGAGCAGTACTTC; v_call: TRBV5-1; j_call: TRBJ2-7; cdr3_length: 15; d_call: TRBD1; clone_size: NA
cdr3_aa: CASSLSVSSYEQYF; cdr3_nt: TGTGCCAGCAGCTTAAGCGTGAGCTCCTACGAGCAGTACTTC; v_call: TRBV7-8; j_call: TRBJ2-7; cdr3_length: 14; d_call: NA; clone_size: NA
cdr3_aa: CASRRQGATSNQPQHF; cdr3_nt: TGTGCCAGTAGAAGACAGGGGGCCACAAGCAATCAGCCCCAGCATTTT; v_call: TRBV19; j_call: TRBJ1-5; cdr3_length: 16; d_call: TRBD1; clone_size: NA
cdr3_aa: CASTFTNEQFF; cdr3_nt: TGCGCCAGCACCTTCACCAATGAGCAGTTCTTC; v_call: TRBV10-2; j_call: TRBJ2-1; cdr3_length: 11; d_call: NA; clone_size: NA
cdr3_aa: CSASRRSNQPQHF; cdr3_nt: TGCAGTGCTAGTCGTCGAAGCAATCAGCCCCAGCATTTT; v_call: TRBV20-1; j_call: TRBJ1-5; cdr3_length: 13; d_call: NA; clone_size: NA
cdr3_aa: CASASVGGGEAFF; cdr3_nt: TGCGCCAGCGCCTCGGTAGGGGGTGGTGAAGCTTTCTTT; v_call: TRBV5-1; j_call: TRBJ1-1; cdr3_length: 13; d_call: NA; clone_size: NA